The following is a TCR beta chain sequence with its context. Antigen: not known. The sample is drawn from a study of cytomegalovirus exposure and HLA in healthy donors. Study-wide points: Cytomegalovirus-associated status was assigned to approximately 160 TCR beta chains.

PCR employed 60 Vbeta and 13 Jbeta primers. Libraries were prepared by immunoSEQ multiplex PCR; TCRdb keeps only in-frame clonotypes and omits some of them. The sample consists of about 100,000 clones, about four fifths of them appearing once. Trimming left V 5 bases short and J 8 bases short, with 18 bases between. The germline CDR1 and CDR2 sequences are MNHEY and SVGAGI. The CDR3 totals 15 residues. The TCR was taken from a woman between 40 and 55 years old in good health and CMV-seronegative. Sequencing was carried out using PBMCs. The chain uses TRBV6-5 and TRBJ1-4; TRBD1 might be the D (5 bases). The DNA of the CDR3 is TGTGCCAGCAGTCAAACGAGTGCAGGGCGGGAAAAACTGTTTTTT. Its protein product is CASSQTSAGREKLFF.